This TCR beta chain was profiled in a study of blood T cell repertoires in COVID-19. Study-level background: Acute and convalescent COVID-19 specimens originated in the United States, Italy and Spain. PBMCs, B-cell-depleted T cells, or T cells were the source of the cDNA or gDNA that made up the material.

The V end was cut by 2 bases, the J end by 0 bases, with 9 bases between. The length of the CDR3 is 15 residues. Germline V lookup: CDR1 SGHDT, CDR2 YYEEEE. In the original workflow: Scientists estimated how many nucleated cells there were by amplifying reference gene primers. Assay used: immunoSEQ multiplex PCR; TCRdb lists only in-frame clones, some missing. For V, J and clone size, that table is used; D and trimming come from the DNA. This sample has some 200,000 clones, with approximately 90% found just once. This rearrangement joins TRBV5-6 to TRBJ1-5; D is possibly TRBD1 (5 bases). The source material was peripheral blood. The clonotype comes from a woman aged 40-49 years with acute or convalescent COVID-19. The chain's CDR3 is CASSLGELSNQPQHF. The CDR3 coding sequence is TGTGCCAGCAGCTTAGGGGAACTTAGCAATCAGCCCCAGCATTTT.